The subject of this entry is one T cell receptor beta chain. Its antigen specificity is not known. Per-base qualities were not stored, and no clone one base away is much larger. The record originates from a study of T cell responses to AZD1222 COVID-19 vaccine (dated by TCRdb to the early 2020s). For the study in its entirety: AZD1222 recipients given second doses at about 4 weeks or at about 12 weeks were pooled, since spike-specific TCR depth and breadth were not found to differ between the two schedules. Trial participants were enrolled by age into 18-55, 56-69 and 70-plus year subgroups, with 148, 28 and 57 TCR-sequenced participants respectively. TCR sequencing was performed for 230 to 250 trial participants, of whom roughly 200 were given two doses of AZD1222 and around 26 were given two doses of MenACWY control vaccine.

What the research found in general, with its limitations: The 56-69-year group was small, and its depth increase did not reach significance, likely because of low power. Participants were mostly white British, with more females than males. The authors suggested clonal diversity may have been underestimated. Spike-specific TCR breadth and depth rose significantly after two AZD1222 doses compared with day 0 and with MenACWY recipients. The whole spike protein was spanned by vaccine-associated CD4 TCRs, and dominant responses were seen in regions 160-218 and 743-854. Conclusions about previously exposed vaccinees were limited because only six AZD1222 recipients were SARS-CoV-2 seropositive at baseline. Because no samples from the day 14 peak response were available, repertoires could be characterized only after the peak T cell response. Epitopes outside the regions mutated in the B.1.351 and B.1.1.7 variants were reportedly recognized by nearly half of the unique spike-specific TCRs.

V is cut by 4 bases and J by 7 bases, and the space between the germline ends is 14 bases. In the germline V gene, CDR1 corresponds to MNHEY and CDR2 to SVGEGT. The CDR3 contains 14 residues, cysteine and phenylalanine counted. The read is trimmed to its CDR3 DNA, 42 bases read in frame from base 1. The CDR3 regions of human TCRbeta chains were analyzed by immunosequencing. The source study handled its data this way. TCRs in the repertoires were compared against a reference library of SARS-CoV-2-specific TCRs that had been generated with the MIRA antigen-specificity platform. Breadth meant the fraction of unique TCRs that were SARS-CoV-2-associated, whereas depth meant the fraction of total T cells that were SARS-CoV-2-associated. Using the MIRA data, every spike-specific TCR was mapped to the spike region that the TCR reacted to and assigned to either a CD4 or a CD8 class. Log10-transformed breadth and depth values were compared by one-way ANOVA with Sidak's multiple comparisons tests. TCRdb stores this immuneACCESS table with in-frame sequences only. Part of the clones is absent; in the studies checked, under half of the shortfall reflects unresolved V genes, and no reason is known for the rest. The DNA gave D and trimming, while V, J and clone size come from that table. Here the sample has approximately 150,000 clones; roughly nine tenths occur a single time. The ten largest make up approximately 2% of the sample.

According to the study, the label for this sample's time point signals: baseline before first vaccination. Vaccinee samples were obtained from the UK trials COV001 and COV002, which included a single-blind randomized controlled phase 2/3 trial of AZD1222 (ChAdOx1 nCoV-19) in healthy adults. Trial participant PBMC samples were collected at day 0 and day 28 after the second dose for TCRbeta chain sequencing. The sequence derives from an adult in good health. The material was peripheral blood, obtained on day 0 of AZD1222 vaccination. The chain couples TRBV6-2 or TRBV6-3 to TRBJ1-5, with no confident D gene call. The DNA reads TGTGCCAGCAGTTTTCTCCTGACGGGACAGCCCCAGCATTTT. This sequence encodes CASSFLLTGQPQHF.